These T cell receptor beta chains were read from a single sample in a study of T cell repertoires in cytomegalovirus infection. TCRdb ran MiXCR on the reads and lists one entry per CDR3 protein. The sample contains about half a million distinct CDR3 sequences, under 45% of which appear only once. Antigens of these TCRs are unknown. The sequences come from cultured PBMCs, collected from culture after CMV antigen stimulation. The receptors here all came from a human donor in good health (CMV status not recorded). Some clones in this sample may be carry-over from other donors' samples. The CDR3 runs from the conserved cysteine through the conserved F or W. Each record gives: CDR3 protein, CDR3 DNA, clone size, CDR3 length, J gene, D gene, V gene. D genes are given only for firm matches. Rows give clone size only sometimes, using once, few, many, or a class for an expanded clone.

CASSLAQLENEQFF,TGTGCCAGCAGCTTAGCGCAGTTGGAAAATGAGCAGTTCTTC,few,14,TRBJ2-1,.,TRBV7-6
CASSPGGSGGELFF,TGTGCCAGCAGCCCAGGGGGCTCTGGCGGGGAGCTGTTTTTT,.,14,TRBJ2-2,TRBD1,TRBV12-3/TRBV12-4
CSAREVSGNQPQHF,TGCAGTGCTAGGGAGGTATCTGGAAATCAGCCCCAGCATTTT,.,14,TRBJ1-5,.,TRBV20-1
CASSFSGGAEQYF,TGTGCCAGCAGTTTCTCAGGGGGCGCCGAGCAGTACTTC,.,13,TRBJ2-7,TRBD1,TRBV27
CASSLIRAKNIQYF,TGTGCCAGCAGCTTAATTAGGGCCAAAAACATTCAGTACTTC,.,14,TRBJ2-4,.,TRBV7-4
CASTMDRSGANVLTF,TGTGCCAGCACTATGGACAGATCAGGGGCCAACGTCCTGACTTTC,.,15,TRBJ2-6,.,TRBV27
CASSLQGQNTEAFF,TGTGCCAGCAGCTTACAGGGGCAAAATACTGAAGCTTTCTTT,few,14,TRBJ1-1,.,TRBV7-2
CAITSGAGGYEQYF,TGTGCCATCACATCCGGGGCAGGGGGCTACGAGCAGTACTTC,.,14,TRBJ2-7,TRBD1,TRBV10-3
CASSLVHRVNTGELFF,TGTGCCAGCAGCTTAGTCCACAGGGTAAACACCGGGGAGCTGTTTTTT,.,16,TRBJ2-2,.,TRBV7-9
CASRAGKAYEQYF,TGTGCCAGCAGGGCAGGGAAAGCCTACGAGCAGTACTTC,once,13,TRBJ2-7,.,TRBV12-3/TRBV12-4
CASSQEVRVEVQQPQHF,TGTGCCAGCAGCCAAGAGGTCAGGGTGGAGGTTCAACAGCCCCAGCATTTT,.,17,TRBJ1-5,.,TRBV14
CASSSQGTTTNEKLFF,TGTGCCAGCAGCTCACAGGGAACCACAACTAATGAAAAACTGTTTTTT,.,16,TRBJ1-4,.,TRBV7-2
CASSLGPGLAVYNEQFF,TGCGCCAGCAGCTTAGGCCCGGGACTAGCGGTTTACAATGAGCAGTTCTTC,few,17,TRBJ2-1,TRBD2,TRBV5-1
CASSPPRGPRGANVLTF,TGTGCCAGCAGCCCACCGAGGGGACCTCGGGGGGCCAACGTCCTGACTTTC,.,17,TRBJ2-6,.,TRBV7-2
CASSREGNTEAFF,TGTGCCAGCAGCCGGGAGGGGAACACTGAAGCTTTCTTT,.,13,TRBJ1-1,.,TRBV7-8
CASSFRRGTDQPQHF,TGTGCCAGCAGCTTCCGACGAGGAACTGATCAGCCCCAGCATTTT,many,15,TRBJ1-5,.,TRBV7-2
CASSPNLVPISYNEQFF,TGTGCCAGCAGCCCTAATTTAGTACCGATCTCCTACAATGAGCAGTTCTTC,.,17,TRBJ2-1,.,TRBV11-2
CAISEAGNSPLHF,TGTGCCATCAGTGAGGCAGGGAATTCACCCCTCCACTTT,few,13,TRBJ1-6,.,TRBV10-3
CASSQTSTGNSPLHF,TGCGCCAGCAGCCAAACGTCGACGGGGAACTCACCCCTCCACTTT,.,15,TRBJ1-6,.,TRBV4-1
CASSLLSGNTIYF,TGTGCCAGCAGTTTACTCTCTGGAAACACCATATATTTT,.,13,TRBJ1-3,.,TRBV6-6